This is a list of T cell receptor beta chains from one sample in a study of blood T cells in healthy people across ages. TCRdb passed the 5' RACE reads through MiXCR, listing each CDR3 protein once. The sample holds hundreds of thousands of distinct CDR3 sequences, 40% to 65% seen once. The material sequenced was blood. The receptor set was obtained from a woman at least 80 years old in good health. CDR3s include the opening cysteine and the closing phenylalanine or tryptophan. D genes are given only for firm matches. Clone size appears in some rows only: once, few, many, or a class for an expanded clone.

>TRBJ2-1|TRBV29-1|.|TRBD1
CSVETGGIGKFF
TGCAGCGTTGAAACAGGGGGCATCGGCAAGTTCTTC
>TRBJ2-4|TRBV7-2|.|TRBD2
CASSLEGLVSEQYF
TGTGCCAGCAGCTTAGAAGGACTAGTCTCTGAGCAGTACTTC
>TRBJ2-1|TRBV20-1|.|.
CSASAGPSPHNEQFF
TGCAGTGCTAGTGCCGGGCCATCCCCTCACAATGAGCAGTTCTTC
>TRBJ2-1|TRBV10-3|.|TRBD2
CAIKNSSGGYTEQFF
TGTGCCATCAAGAACTCGAGCGGGGGTTACACTGAGCAGTTCTTC
>TRBJ2-3|TRBV20-1|many|TRBD2
CSARVSGTSTDTQYF
TGCAGTGCTAGAGTGAGCGGGACTAGCACAGATACGCAGTATTTT
>TRBJ2-1|TRBV4-1|few|.
CASSQDSRAGYNEQFF
TGCGCCAGCAGCCAAGATTCACGGGCTGGGTACAATGAGCAGTTCTTC
>TRBJ2-7|TRBV18|many|TRBD1
CASSPGDRVVGEQYF
TGTGCCAGCTCACCAGGGGACAGAGTCGTGGGAGAGCAGTACTTC
>TRBJ2-5|TRBV29-1|once|.
CSVEKGGSQETQYF
TGCAGCGTTGAAAAAGGGGGGTCCCAAGAGACCCAGTACTTC
>TRBJ1-1|TRBV6-6|.|.
CASRTPNRATNTEAFF
TGTGCCAGCCGAACACCGAACAGGGCCACGAACACTGAAGCTTTCTTT
>TRBJ1-4|TRBV7-2|few|.
CASSSGLRGKGEKLFF
TGTGCCAGCAGCTCAGGATTGAGGGGAAAGGGCGAAAAACTGTTTTTT
>TRBJ2-3|TRBV7-9|many|TRBD1
CASSLAGTGVTDTQYF
TGTGCCAGCAGCTTAGCGGGGACAGGGGTCACAGATACGCAGTATTTT
>TRBJ2-5|TRBV29-1|many|.
CSVERGGTTQETQYF
TGCAGCGTTGAAAGGGGCGGGACGACACAAGAGACCCAGTACTTC
>TRBJ2-7|TRBV4-1|.|TRBD2
CASSQDGGLAVYNEQYF
TGCGCCAGCAGCCAAGATGGGGGACTAGCGGTCTACAATGAGCAGTACTTC
>TRBJ2-3|TRBV5-5|.|.
CASSSAGGYNEQYF
TGTGCCAGCAGCTCGGCCGGGGGATACAATGAGCAGTATTTT
>TRBJ1-1|TRBV27|.|TRBD1
CASRKTGSRVMNTEAFF
TGTGCCAGCAGGAAGACAGGGTCTAGGGTCATGAACACTGAAGCTTTCTTT
>TRBJ1-5|TRBV28|.|.
CTSTPQGRRIQPRHF
TGCACCAGCACCCCCCAGGGGAGGAGGATTCAGCCCCGGCATTTT